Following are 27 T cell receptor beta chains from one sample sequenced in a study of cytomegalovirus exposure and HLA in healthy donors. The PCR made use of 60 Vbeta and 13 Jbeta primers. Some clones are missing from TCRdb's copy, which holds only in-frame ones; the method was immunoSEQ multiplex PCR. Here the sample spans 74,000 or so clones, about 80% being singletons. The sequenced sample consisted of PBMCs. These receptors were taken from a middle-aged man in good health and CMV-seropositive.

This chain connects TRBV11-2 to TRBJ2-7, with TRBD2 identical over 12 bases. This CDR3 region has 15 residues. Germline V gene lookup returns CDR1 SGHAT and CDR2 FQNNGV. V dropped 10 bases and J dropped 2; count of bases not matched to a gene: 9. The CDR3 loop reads CAIHMTSGRPYEQYF. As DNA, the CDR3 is TGTGCCATCCATATGACTAGCGGGAGACCCTACGAGCAGTACTTC.

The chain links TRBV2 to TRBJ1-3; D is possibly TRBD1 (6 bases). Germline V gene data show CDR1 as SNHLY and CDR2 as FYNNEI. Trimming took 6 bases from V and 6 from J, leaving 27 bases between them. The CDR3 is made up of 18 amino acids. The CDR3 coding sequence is TGTGCCAGCAGCCACCCCGGGGGGGCAGGGATCCCCCTAAACACCATATATTTT. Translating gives CASSHPGGAGIPLNTIYF.

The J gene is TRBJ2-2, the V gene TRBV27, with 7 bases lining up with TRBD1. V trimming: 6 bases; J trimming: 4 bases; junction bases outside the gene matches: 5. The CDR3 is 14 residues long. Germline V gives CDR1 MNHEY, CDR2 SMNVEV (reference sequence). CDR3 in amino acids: CASRNAGGTGELFF. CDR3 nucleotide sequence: TGTGCCAGCAGAAATGCAGGGGGCACCGGGGAGCTGTTTTTT.

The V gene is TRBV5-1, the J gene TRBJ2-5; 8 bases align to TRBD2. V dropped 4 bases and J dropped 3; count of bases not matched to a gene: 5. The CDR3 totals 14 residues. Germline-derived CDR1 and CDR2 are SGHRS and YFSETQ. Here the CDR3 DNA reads TGCGCCAGCAGCCCCCCGGGGGGGAAAGAGACCCAGTACTTC. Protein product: CASSPPGGKETQYF.

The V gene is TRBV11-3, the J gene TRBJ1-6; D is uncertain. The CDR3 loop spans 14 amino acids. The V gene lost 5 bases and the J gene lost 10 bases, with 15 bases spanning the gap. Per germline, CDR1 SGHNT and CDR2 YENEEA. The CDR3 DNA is TGTGCCAGCAGCCCAGCACCGGGGAGGTCACCCCTCCACTTT. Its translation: CASSPAPGRSPLHF.

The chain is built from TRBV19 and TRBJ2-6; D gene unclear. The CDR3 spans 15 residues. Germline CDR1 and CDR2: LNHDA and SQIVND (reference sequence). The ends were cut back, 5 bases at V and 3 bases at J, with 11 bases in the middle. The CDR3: CASSVGSSGANVLTF. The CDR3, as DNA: TGTGCCAGTAGTGTAGGATCTAGTGGGGCCAACGTCCTGACTTTC.

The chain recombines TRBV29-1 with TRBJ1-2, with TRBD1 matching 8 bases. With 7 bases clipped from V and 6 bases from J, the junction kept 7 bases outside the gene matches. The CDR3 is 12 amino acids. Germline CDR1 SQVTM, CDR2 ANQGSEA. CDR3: CSAPGQGHGYTF. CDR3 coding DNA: TGCAGCGCCCCCGGACAGGGTCATGGCTACACCTTC.

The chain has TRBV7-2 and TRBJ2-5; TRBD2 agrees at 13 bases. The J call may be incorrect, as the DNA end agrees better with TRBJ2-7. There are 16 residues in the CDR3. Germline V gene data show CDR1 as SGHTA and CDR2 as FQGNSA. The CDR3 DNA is TGTGCCAGCAGCATAACCGGGACTAGCGGGACTTACGAGCAGTACTTC. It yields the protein CASSITGTSGTYEQYF.

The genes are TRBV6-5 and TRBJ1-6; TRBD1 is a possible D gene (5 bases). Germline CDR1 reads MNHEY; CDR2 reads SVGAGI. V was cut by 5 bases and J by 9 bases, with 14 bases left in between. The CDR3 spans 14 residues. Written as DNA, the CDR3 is TGTGCCAGCAGTCTACGGGGGGATAGTTCACCCCTCCACTTT. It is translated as CASSLRGDSSPLHF.

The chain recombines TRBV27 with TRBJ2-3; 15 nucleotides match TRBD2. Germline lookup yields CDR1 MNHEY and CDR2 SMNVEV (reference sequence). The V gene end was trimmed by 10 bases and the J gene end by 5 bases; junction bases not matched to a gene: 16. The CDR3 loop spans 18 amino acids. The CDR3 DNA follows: TGTGCCACTTCGACGGAACCGGGACTAGCGGGAGGTAAAGATACGCAGTATTTT. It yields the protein CATSTEPGLAGGKDTQYF.

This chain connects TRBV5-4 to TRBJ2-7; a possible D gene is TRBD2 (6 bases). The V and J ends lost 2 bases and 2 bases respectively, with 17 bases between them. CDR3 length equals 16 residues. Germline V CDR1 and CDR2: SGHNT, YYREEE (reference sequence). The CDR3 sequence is CASSFDGRVATYEQYF. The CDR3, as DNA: TGTGCCAGCAGCTTCGACGGGAGAGTGGCTACCTACGAGCAGTACTTC.

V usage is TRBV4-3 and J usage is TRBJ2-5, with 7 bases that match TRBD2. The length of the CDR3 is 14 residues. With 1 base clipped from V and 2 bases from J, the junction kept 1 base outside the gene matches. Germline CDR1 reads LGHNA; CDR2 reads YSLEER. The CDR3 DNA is TGCGCCAGCAGCCAAGGGGGAGGGCAAGAGACCCAGTACTTC. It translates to CASSQGGGQETQYF.

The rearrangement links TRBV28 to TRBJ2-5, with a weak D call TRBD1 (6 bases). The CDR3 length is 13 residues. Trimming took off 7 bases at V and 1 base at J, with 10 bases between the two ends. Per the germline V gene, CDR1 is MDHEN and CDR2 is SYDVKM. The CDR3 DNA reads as TGTGCCAGCAACAACAGGGTCCAAGAGACCCAGTACTTC. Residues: CASNNRVQETQYF.

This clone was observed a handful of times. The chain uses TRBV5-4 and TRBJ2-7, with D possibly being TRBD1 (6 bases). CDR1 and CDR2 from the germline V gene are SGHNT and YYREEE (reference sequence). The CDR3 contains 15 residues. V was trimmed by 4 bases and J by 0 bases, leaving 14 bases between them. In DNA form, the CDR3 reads TGTGCCAGCAGCCCCGGACAGTGGAGCTCCTACGAGCAGTACTTC. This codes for CASSPGQWSSYEQYF.

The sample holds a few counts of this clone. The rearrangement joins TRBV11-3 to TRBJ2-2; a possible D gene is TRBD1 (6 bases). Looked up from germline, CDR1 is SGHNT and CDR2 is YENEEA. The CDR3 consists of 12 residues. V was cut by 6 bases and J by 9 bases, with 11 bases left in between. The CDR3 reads CASSPGDRELFF. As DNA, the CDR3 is TGTGCCAGCAGTCCAGGGGACCGGGAGCTGTTTTTT.

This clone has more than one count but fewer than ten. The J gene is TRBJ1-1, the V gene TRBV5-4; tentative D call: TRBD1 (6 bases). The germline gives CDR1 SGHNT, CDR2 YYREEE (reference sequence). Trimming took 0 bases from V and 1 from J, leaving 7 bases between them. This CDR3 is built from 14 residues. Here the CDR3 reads CASSLVGQNTEAFF. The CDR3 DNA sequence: TGTGCCAGCAGCTTGGTGGGACAGAACACTGAAGCTTTCTTT. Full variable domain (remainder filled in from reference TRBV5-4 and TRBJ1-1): ETGVTQSPTHLIKTRGQQVTLRCSSQSGHNTVSWYQQALGQGPQFIFQYYREEENGRGNFPPRFSGLQFPNYSSELNVNALELDDSALYLCASSLVGQNTEAFFGQGTRLTVV.

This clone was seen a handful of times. The CDR3 sequence is CASSSLVAEAFF. The DNA of the CDR3 is TGTGCCAGCAGCTCCCTTGTCGCTGAAGCTTTCTTT. This rearrangement joins TRBV7-9 to TRBJ1-1; unclear D gene. Germline values: CDR1 SEHNR, CDR2 FQNEAQ (reference sequence). The CDR3 is 12 amino acids. The V end was cut by 4 bases, the J end by 6 bases, with 9 bases between.

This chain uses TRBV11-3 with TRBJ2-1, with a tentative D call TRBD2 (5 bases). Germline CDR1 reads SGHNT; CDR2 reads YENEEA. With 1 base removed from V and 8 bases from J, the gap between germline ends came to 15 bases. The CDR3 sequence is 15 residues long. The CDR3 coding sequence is TGTGCCAGCAGCTTAGTGAGGGCCCAGTTCTATGAGCAGTTCTTC. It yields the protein CASSLVRAQFYEQFF.

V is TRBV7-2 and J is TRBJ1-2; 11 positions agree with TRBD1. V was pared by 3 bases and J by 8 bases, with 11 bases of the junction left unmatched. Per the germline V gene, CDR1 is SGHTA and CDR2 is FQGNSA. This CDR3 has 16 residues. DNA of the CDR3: TGTGCCAGCAGCTTGAACCCGGGACAGGGGGGGAGCGGCTACACCTTC. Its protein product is CASSLNPGQGGSGYTF.

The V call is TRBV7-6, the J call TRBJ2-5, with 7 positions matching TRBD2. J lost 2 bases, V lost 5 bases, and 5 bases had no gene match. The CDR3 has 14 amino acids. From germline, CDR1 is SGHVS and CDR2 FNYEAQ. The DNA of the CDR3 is TGTGCCAGCAGCCCCGGGGGAGGGCAAGAGACCCAGTACTTC. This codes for CASSPGGGQETQYF.

The CDR3 nucleotides read TGTGCCAGCAGCCCCGGGACTAGCGGGATGGGGGGCAATGAGCAGTTCTTC. Amino acids: CASSPGTSGMGGNEQFF. The chain has TRBV7-3 and TRBJ2-1; 13 bases map to TRBD2. Germline assignment: CDR1 SGHTA and CDR2 FQGTGA. The ends lost 5 bases at V and 6 bases at J; junction bases unmatched: 10. This CDR3 contains 17 residues. The full variable domain, its missing parts supplied by reference TRBV7-3 and TRBJ2-1, is GAGVSQTPSNKVTEKGKYVELRCDPISGHTALYWYRQSLGQGPEFLIYFQGTGAADDSGLPNDRFFAVRPEGSVSTLKIQRTERGDSAVYLCASSPGTSGMGGNEQFFGPGTRLTVL.

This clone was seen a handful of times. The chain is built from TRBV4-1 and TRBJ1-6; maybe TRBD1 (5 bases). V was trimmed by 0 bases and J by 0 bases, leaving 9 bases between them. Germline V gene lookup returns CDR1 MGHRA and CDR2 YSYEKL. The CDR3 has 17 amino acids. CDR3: CASSQDPGGSYNSPLHF. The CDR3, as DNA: TGCGCCAGCAGCCAAGATCCGGGGGGCTCCTATAATTCACCCCTCCACTTT.

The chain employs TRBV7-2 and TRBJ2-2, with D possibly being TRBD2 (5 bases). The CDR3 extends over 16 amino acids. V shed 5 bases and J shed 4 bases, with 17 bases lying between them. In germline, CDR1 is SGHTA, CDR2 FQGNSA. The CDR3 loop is CASSPGWAGTTGELFF. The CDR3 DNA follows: TGTGCCAGCAGCCCCGGGTGGGCGGGTACCACCGGGGAGCTGTTTTTT.

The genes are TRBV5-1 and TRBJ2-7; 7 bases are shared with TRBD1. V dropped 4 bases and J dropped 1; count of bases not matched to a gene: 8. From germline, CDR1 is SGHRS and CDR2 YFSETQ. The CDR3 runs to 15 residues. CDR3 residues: CASSPGTVNSYEQYF. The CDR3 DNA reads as TGCGCCAGCAGCCCCGGGACAGTGAATTCCTACGAGCAGTACTTC.

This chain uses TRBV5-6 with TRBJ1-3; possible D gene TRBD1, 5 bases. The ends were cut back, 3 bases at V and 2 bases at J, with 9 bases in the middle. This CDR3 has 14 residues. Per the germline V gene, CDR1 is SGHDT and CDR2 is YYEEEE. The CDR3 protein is CASSYTGPGNTIYF. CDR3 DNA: TGTGCCAGCAGCTATACAGGTCCTGGAAACACCATATATTTT.

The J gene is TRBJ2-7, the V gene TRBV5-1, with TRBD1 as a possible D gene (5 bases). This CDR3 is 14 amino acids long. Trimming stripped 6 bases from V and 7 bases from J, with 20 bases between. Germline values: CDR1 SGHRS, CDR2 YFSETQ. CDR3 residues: CASNMMSDSTEQYF. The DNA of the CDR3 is TGCGCCAGCAACATGATGAGCGACAGTACGGAGCAGTACTTC.

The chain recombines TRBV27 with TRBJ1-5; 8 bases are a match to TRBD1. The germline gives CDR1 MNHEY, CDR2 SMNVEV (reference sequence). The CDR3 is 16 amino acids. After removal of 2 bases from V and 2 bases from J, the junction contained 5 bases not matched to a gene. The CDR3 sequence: CASSLTTGAGNQPQHF. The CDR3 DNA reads TGTGCCAGCAGTTTAACGACAGGGGCTGGCAATCAGCCCCAGCATTTT.